This is a list of T cell receptor beta chains from one sample in a study of blood T cell repertoires in COVID-19. Sequencing was performed with immunoSEQ multiplex PCR; in TCRdb, only in-frame clones are kept and a portion is missing. The profile covers fewer than 450,000 clones, with nearly 90% appearing a single time and 2% to 2.5% taken by the ten largest. The source material was PBMCs or T cells enriched from blood (not recorded which). These receptors were taken from a woman aged 40 to 49 with acute COVID-19. The CDR3 runs from the conserved cysteine through the conserved F or W. The D gene is left open where the match is weak. Clone size appears in some rows only: once, few, many, or a class for an expanded clone.

DNA | CDR3 | V | D | length | J | size
TGTGCCAGCAGCGTGGGACAGCAGAACACTGAAGCTTTCTTT | CASSVGQQNTEAFF | TRBV9 | TRBD1 | 14 | TRBJ1-1 | -
TGCGCCAGCAGCTTAGGCGGGACGGCGTCGGATTCACCCCTCCACTTT | CASSLGGTASDSPLHF | TRBV5-1 | - | 16 | TRBJ1-6 | -
TGTGCCAGCAGCTTGGCCGGGACAGGGTTGGCCACTGAAGCTTTCTTT | CASSLAGTGLATEAFF | TRBV5-4 | TRBD1 | 16 | TRBJ1-1 | -
TGTGCCAGCAGCCCCCTGGGGGGACAGCCTTACTCTGGAAACACCATATATTTT | CASSPLGGQPYSGNTIYF | TRBV5-5 | TRBD1 | 18 | TRBJ1-3 | -
TGTGCCAGCAGCCCGACTAGCGGGGGGGCGTTCGCAGATACGCAGTATTTT | CASSPTSGGAFADTQYF | TRBV9 | TRBD2 | 17 | TRBJ2-3 | -
TGCGCCAGCAGCGCCCTACGGACAGGGGAGGAATCACCCCTCCACTTT | CASSALRTGEESPLHF | TRBV5-1 | TRBD1 | 16 | TRBJ1-6 | -
TGTGCCAGCAGCCCCACAGGGGGCTCCTACAATGAGCAGTTCTTC | CASSPTGGSYNEQFF | TRBV9 | TRBD1 | 15 | TRBJ2-1 | -
TGTGCCATCAGATCGGTGGGGGGGGACACTGAAGCTTTCTTT | CAIRSVGGDTEAFF | TRBV10-3 | - | 14 | TRBJ1-1 | -
TGTGCCAGCCGACAGGGGGCTTACAATGAGCAGTTCTTC | CASRQGAYNEQFF | TRBV6-6 | TRBD1 | 13 | TRBJ2-1 | -
TGTGCCAGCAGCTTAAACAGACACACCGGGGAGCTGTTTTTT | CASSLNRHTGELFF | TRBV7-2 | - | 14 | TRBJ2-2 | -
TGTGCCAGCAGCGGGGGCGACGGTAGCAATCAGCCCCAGCATTTT | CASSGGDGSNQPQHF | TRBV7-9 | - | 15 | TRBJ1-5 | -
TGTGCCAGCAGCTTAGCTTCCGCGGGGTTCTCCTACGAGCAGTACTTC | CASSLASAGFSYEQYF | TRBV7-2 | - | 16 | TRBJ2-7 | -
TGTGCCTGGAGTCCCAGGGACAGATTCCCCTATGGCTACACCTTC | CAWSPRDRFPYGYTF | TRBV30 | TRBD1 | 15 | TRBJ1-2 | few
TGTGCCAGCAGGCGGGACTGGGCGGGGGACAATGAGCAGTTCTTC | CASRRDWAGDNEQFF | TRBV27 | TRBD2 | 15 | TRBJ2-1 | -